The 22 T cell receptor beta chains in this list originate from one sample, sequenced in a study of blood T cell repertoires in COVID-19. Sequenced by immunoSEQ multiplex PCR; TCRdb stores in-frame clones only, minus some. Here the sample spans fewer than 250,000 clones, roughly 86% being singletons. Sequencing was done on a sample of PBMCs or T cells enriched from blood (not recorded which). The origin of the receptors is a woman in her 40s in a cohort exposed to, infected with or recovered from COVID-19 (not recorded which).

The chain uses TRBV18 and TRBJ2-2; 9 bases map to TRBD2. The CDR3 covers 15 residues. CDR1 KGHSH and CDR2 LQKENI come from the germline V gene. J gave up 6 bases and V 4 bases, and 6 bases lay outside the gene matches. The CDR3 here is CASSRPAGGAGELFF. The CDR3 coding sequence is TGTGCCAGCTCACGTCCAGCGGGAGGTGCCGGGGAGCTGTTTTTT.

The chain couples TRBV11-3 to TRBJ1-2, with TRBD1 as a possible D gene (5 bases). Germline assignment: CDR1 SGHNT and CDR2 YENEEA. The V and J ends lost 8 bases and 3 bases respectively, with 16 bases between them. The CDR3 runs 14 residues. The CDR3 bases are TGTGCCAGCGCGATTACCGGCAGGGACTATGGCTACACCTTC. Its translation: CASAITGRDYGYTF. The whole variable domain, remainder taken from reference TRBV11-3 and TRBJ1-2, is EAGVVQSPRYKIIEKKQPVAFWCNPISGHNTLYWYLQNLGQGPELLIRYENEEAVDDSQLPKDRFSAERLKGVDSTLKIQPAELGDSAVYLCASAITGRDYGYTFGSGTRLTVV.

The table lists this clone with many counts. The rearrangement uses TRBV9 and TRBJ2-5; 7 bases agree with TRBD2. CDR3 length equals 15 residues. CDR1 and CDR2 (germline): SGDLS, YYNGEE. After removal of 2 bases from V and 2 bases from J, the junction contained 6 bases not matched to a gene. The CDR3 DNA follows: TGTGCCAGCAGCGTCGCGGGAGTTCAGCAAGAGACCCAGTACTTC. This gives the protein CASSVAGVQQETQYF.

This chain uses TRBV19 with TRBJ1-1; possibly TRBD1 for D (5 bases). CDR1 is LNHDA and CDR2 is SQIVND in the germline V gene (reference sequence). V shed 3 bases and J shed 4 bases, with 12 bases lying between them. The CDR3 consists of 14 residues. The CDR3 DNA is TGTGCCAGTAGTATGGGTGGGGCAGGCACTGAAGCTTTCTTT. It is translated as CASSMGGAGTEAFF.

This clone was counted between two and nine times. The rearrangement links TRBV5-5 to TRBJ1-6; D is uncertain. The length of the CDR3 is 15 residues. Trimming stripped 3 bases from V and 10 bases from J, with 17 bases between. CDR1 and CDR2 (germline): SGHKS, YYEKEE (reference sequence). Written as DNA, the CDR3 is TGTGCCAGCAGCTATAGGACTGGTGAGGTGTCACCCCTCCACTTT. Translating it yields CASSYRTGEVSPLHF.

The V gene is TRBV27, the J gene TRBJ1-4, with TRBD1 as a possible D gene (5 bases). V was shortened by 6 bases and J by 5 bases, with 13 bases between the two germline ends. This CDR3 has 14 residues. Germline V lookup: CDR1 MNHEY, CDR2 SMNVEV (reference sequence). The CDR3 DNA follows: TGTGCCAGCAGAAAGGCAGGGCGGAATGAAAAACTGTTTTTT. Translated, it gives CASRKAGRNEKLFF.

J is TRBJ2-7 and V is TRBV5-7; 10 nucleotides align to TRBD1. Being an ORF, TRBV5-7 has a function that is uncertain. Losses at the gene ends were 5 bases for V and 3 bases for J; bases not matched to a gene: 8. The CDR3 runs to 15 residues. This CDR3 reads CASRHPGQGNYEQYF. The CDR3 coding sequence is TGTGCCAGCAGGCATCCGGGACAGGGGAACTACGAGCAGTACTTC.

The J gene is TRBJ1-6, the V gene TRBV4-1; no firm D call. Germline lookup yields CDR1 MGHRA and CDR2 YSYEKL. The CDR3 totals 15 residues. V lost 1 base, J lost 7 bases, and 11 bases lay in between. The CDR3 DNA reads TGCGCCAGCAGCCAAGTGGCCGGGAGCAATTCACCCCTCCACTTT. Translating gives CASSQVAGSNSPLHF.

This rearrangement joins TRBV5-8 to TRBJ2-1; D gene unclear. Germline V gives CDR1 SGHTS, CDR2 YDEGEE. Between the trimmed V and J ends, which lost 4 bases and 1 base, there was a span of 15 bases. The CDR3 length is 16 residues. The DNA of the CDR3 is TGTGCCAGCAGCGGGCTAAGGTTAAGTTCCTACAATGAGCAGTTCTTC. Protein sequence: CASSGLRLSSYNEQFF.

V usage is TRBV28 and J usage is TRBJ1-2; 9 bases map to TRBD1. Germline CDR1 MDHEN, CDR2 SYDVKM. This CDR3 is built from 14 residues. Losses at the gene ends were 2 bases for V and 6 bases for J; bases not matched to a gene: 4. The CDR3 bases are TGTGCCAGCAGTTTAATCGGGACAGGGAATGGCTACACCTTC. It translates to CASSLIGTGNGYTF.

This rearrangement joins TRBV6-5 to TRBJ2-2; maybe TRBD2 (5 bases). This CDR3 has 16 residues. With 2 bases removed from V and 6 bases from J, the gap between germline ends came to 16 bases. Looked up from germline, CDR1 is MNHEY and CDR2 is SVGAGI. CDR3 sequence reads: CASSYLLGERSGELFF. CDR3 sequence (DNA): TGTGCCAGCAGTTACCTCCTCGGGGAGAGGTCCGGGGAGCTGTTTTTT.

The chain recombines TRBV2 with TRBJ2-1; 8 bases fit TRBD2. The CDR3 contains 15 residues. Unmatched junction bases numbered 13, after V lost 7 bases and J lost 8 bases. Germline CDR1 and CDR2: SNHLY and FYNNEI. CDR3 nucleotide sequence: TGTGCCAGCAAGGTGGGACTAGGGGGAGTGGATGAGCAGTTCTTC. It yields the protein CASKVGLGGVDEQFF.

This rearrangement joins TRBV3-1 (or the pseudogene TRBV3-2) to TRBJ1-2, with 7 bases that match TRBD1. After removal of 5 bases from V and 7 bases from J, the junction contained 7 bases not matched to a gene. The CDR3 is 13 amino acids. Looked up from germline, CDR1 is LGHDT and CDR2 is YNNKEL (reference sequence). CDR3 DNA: TGTGCCAGCAGCGACCCACAGGGGTCTGGCTACACCTTC. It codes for CASSDPQGSGYTF.

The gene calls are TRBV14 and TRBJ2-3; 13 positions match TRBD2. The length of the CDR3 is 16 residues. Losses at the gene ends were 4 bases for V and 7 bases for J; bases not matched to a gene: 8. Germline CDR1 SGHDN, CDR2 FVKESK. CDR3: CASSPRTSGRGYTQYF. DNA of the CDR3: TGTGCCAGCAGCCCCCGGACTAGCGGGAGAGGGTATACGCAGTATTTT. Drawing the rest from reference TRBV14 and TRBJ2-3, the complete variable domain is EAGVTQFPSHSVIEKGQTVTLRCDPISGHDNLYWYRRVMGKEIKFLLHFVKESKQDESGMPNNRFLAERTGGTYSTLKVQPAELEDSGVYFCASSPRTSGRGYTQYFGPGTRLTVL.

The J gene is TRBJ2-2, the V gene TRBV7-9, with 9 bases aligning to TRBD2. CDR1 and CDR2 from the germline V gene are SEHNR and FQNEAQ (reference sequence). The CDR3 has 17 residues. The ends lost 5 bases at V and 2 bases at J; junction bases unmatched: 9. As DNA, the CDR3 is TGTGCCAGCAGCCCGATTAGCGGGGGTTTCAACACCGGGGAGCTGTTTTTT. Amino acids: CASSPISGGFNTGELFF. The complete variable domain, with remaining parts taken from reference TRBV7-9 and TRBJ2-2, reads DTGVSQNPRHKITKRGQNVTFRCDPISEHNRLYWYRQTLGQGPEFLTYFQNEAQLEKSRLLSDRFSAERPKGSFSTLEIQRTEQGDSAMYLCASSPISGGFNTGELFFGEGSRLTVL.

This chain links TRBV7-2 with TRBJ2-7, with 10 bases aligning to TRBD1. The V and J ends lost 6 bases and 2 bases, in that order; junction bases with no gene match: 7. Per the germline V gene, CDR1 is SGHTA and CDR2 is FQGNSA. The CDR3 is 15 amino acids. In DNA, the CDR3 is TGTGCCAGCAGGGTCGGACAGGGGGTGACCTACGAGCAGTACTTC. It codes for CASRVGQGVTYEQYF.

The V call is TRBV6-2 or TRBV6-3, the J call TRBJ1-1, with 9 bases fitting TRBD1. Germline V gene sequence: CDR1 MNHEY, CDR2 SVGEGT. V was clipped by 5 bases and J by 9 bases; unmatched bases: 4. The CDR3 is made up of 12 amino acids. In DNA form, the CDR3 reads TGTGCCAGCAGTACCGGGACAGGGAAAGCTTTCTTT. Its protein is CASSTGTGKAFF.

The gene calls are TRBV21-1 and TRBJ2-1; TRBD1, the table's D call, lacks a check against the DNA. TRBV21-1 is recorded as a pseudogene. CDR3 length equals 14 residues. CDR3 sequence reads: CASSLSDSNNEQFF. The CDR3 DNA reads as TGTGCCAGCAGCTTATCGGACAGTAACAATGAGCAGTTCTTC.

CDR3 nucleotides: TGTGCCAGCAGCCCAGTAGGAGCGGGAGCCGGCACCGGGGAGCTGTTTTTT. It translates to CASSPVGAGAGTGELFF. The chain recombines TRBV7-2 with TRBJ2-2; 8 bases agree with TRBD2. Germline loops: CDR1 SGHTA, CDR2 FQGNSA. The CDR3 totals 17 residues. V trimming: 5 bases; J trimming: 4 bases; junction bases outside the gene matches: 12.

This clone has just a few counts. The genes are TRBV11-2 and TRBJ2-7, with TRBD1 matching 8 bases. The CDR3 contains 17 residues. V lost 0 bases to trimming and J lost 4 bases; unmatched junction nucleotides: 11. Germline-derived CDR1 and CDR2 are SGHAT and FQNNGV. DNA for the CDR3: TGTGCCAGCAGCTTAGAATACGGCGGACAGGGCTTATACGAGCAGTACTTC. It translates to CASSLEYGGQGLYEQYF.

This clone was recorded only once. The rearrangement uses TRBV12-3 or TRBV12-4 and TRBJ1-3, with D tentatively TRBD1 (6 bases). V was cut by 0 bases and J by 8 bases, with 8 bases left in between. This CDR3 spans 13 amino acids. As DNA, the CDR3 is TGTGCCAGCAGTTTAGCCAGGGGTGACACCATATATTTT. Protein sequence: CASSLARGDTIYF.

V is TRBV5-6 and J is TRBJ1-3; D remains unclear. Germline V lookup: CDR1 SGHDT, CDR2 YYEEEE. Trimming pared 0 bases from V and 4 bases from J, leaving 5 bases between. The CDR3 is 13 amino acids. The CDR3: CASSLGSGNTIYF. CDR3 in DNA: TGTGCCAGCAGCTTGGGAAGCGGAAACACCATATATTTT.